Below, 16 T cell receptor beta chains from the same sample are listed, as sequenced in a study of cytomegalovirus exposure and HLA in healthy donors. Clones were read by immunoSEQ multiplex PCR, and TCRdb kept only the in-frame ones, dropping some. The sample holds roughly 60,000 clones, 85% to 95% seen once. The source material was PBMCs. Every receptor here comes from a woman younger than 35 in good health and CMV-seropositive.

CDR3 amino acids: CASSQEPGGGSYEQYF. The CDR3 bases are TGCGCCAGCAGCCAAGAGCCGGGCGGGGGCTCCTACGAGCAGTACTTC. The chain has TRBV4-3 and TRBJ2-7; the match to TRBD2 covers 7 bases. There are 16 residues in the CDR3. The germline CDR1 and CDR2 sequences are LGHNA and YSLEER. V dropped 0 bases and J dropped 0; count of bases not matched to a gene: 5.

The gene calls are TRBV29-1 and TRBJ2-7; tentative D call: TRBD2 (6 bases). Trimming cost V 3 bases and J 1 base, with 7 bases left between them. The germline CDR1 and CDR2 sequences are SQVTM and ANQGSEA. The CDR3 runs 12 residues. The CDR3 coding sequence is TGCAGCGTTGAGGAGGGTTCCTACGAGCAGTACTTC. Protein sequence: CSVEEGSYEQYF.

This chain uses TRBV28 with TRBJ2-1, with 8 bases that match TRBD2. This CDR3 is 17 amino acids long. CDR1 and CDR2 from the germline V gene are MDHEN and SYDVKM. V shed 3 bases, J shed 3 bases, and the junction held 10 bases outside the gene matches. CDR3 loop: CASSLGSREGLYNEQFF. For the CDR3, the DNA is TGTGCCAGCAGTTTGGGAAGCCGGGAGGGCCTCTACAATGAGCAGTTCTTC.

For this clone: The identical CDR3 is also encoded by other nucleotide sequences in the sample. The J gene is TRBJ2-1, the V gene TRBV5-1, with 9 bases fitting TRBD2. This CDR3 comprises 15 residues. Germline CDR1 and CDR2: SGHRS and YFSETQ. V gave up 4 bases and J gave up 0 bases; unmatched junction bases: 2. CDR3 coding DNA: TGCGCCAGCAGCCTTAGCGGGAGCTCCTACAATGAGCAGTTCTTC. Encoded protein: CASSLSGSSYNEQFF.

The table lists this clone with a count of one. The chain combines TRBV15 with TRBJ1-5; D unclear. The germline gives CDR1 LNHNV, CDR2 YYDKDF (reference sequence). The CDR3 has 16 amino acids. Trimming took 1 base from V and 7 from J, leaving 17 bases between them. CDR3 nucleotide sequence: TGTGCCACCAGCAGAGGGCTGACCGCTCCGGGGCAGCCCCAGCATTTT. This codes for CATSRGLTAPGQPQHF.

The chain carries TRBV28 and TRBJ1-3; D remains unclear. CDR1 MDHEN and CDR2 SYDVKM come from the germline V gene. Deletions cut 3 bases from V and 0 bases from J, with 9 bases between. The CDR3 contains 15 residues. DNA for the CDR3: TGTGCCAGCAGTTTGAGCCGAGCCTCTGGAAACACCATATATTTT. This gives the protein CASSLSRASGNTIYF. Filled out from reference TRBV28 and TRBJ1-3, the complete variable domain reads DVKVTQSSRYLVKRTGEKVFLECVQDMDHENMFWYRQDPGLGLRLIYFSYDVKMKEKGDIPEGYSVSREKKERFSLILESASTNQTSMYLCASSLSRASGNTIYFGEGSWLTVV.

The CDR3, as DNA: TGTGCCAGCAGCCCAAACGCGGCGGAAGCGGGGGGCTACACCGGGGAGCTGTTTTTT. Amino acid sequence: CASSPNAAEAGGYTGELFF. V and J are TRBV7-2 and TRBJ2-2; 9 bases are a match to TRBD2. V lost 5 bases, J lost 3 bases, and 16 bases stayed unmatched. Germline CDR1 and CDR2: SGHTA and FQGNSA. The CDR3 totals 19 residues.

This sequence joins TRBV4-1 and TRBJ1-2; weak D call: TRBD1 (6 bases). V lost 3 bases to trimming and J lost 5 bases, with 13 bases between them. The CDR3 is 14 amino acids. Germline V gene data show CDR1 as MGHRA and CDR2 as YSYEKL. The CDR3 DNA sequence: TGCGCCAGCAGCCATGTACTCAGGGGATATGGCTACACCTTC. Translating gives CASSHVLRGYGYTF.

The chain uses TRBV11-2 and TRBJ2-4, with TRBD2 matching over 9 bases. Per germline, CDR1 SGHAT and CDR2 FQNNGV. CDR3 length: 17 residues. Trimming cost V 0 bases and J 4 bases; bases outside gene matches: 7. This chain's CDR3 is CASSLDRNSGSKNIQYF. As DNA, the CDR3 is TGTGCCAGCAGCTTAGATCGCAATAGCGGGAGTAAAAACATTCAGTACTTC. The full variable domain, completed using reference TRBV11-2 and TRBJ2-4, is EAGVAQSPRYKIIEKRQSVAFWCNPISGHATLYWYQQILGQGPKLLIQFQNNGVVDDSQLPKDRFSAERLKGVDSTLKIQPAKLEDSAVYLCASSLDRNSGSKNIQYFGAGTRLSVL.

The chain joins TRBV7-8 to TRBJ1-6; D gene ambiguous. Germline CDR1 and CDR2: SGHVS and FQNEAQ. V lost 3 bases and J lost 10, with 10 bases in between. CDR3 length: 13 residues. CDR3 DNA sequence: TGTGCCAGCAGCTTGCGGGGAGAATCACCCCTCCACTTT. Protein product: CASSLRGESPLHF.

The chain uses TRBV7-8 and TRBJ2-1, with 10 bases fitting TRBD1. J gave up 6 bases and V 5 bases, and 10 bases lay outside the gene matches. The germline gives CDR1 SGHVS, CDR2 FQNEAQ. This CDR3 has 16 residues. CDR3 sequence reads: CASSRDRGSSGNEQFF. CDR3 DNA sequence: TGTGCCAGCAGCCGGGACAGGGGTAGTAGTGGCAATGAGCAGTTCTTC.

The chain carries TRBV11-2 and TRBJ1-1; perhaps TRBD1 as D (5 bases). The CDR3 has 12 residues. CDR1 is SGHAT, CDR2 FQNNGV, per germline. Trimming pared 1 base from V and 11 bases from J, leaving 11 bases between. CDR3 nucleotide sequence: TGTGCCAGCAGCTTAGTGGCAGGGAAGGCTTTCTTT. Encoded protein: CASSLVAGKAFF.

The chain recombines TRBV4-1 with TRBJ2-7, with 7 nucleotides matching TRBD2. This CDR3 spans 14 amino acids. Germline loops: CDR1 MGHRA, CDR2 YSYEKL. Trimming at V came to 2 bases and at J to 10 bases, leaving 11 bases not matched to a gene. The chain's CDR3 is CASSQSGTTPFQYF. The CDR3 nucleotides read TGCGCCAGCAGCCAATCGGGGACTACTCCCTTCCAGTACTTC.

The chain recombines TRBV2 with TRBJ2-2; 7 bases fit TRBD2. Germline CDR1 and CDR2: SNHLY and FYNNEI. The CDR3 contains 13 residues. J gave up 5 bases and V 11 bases, and 8 bases lay outside the gene matches. In nucleotides, the CDR3 is TGTGCCTCGGGGACTACCAGAACCGGGGAGCTGTTTTTT. Translating gives CASGTTRTGELFF.

This chain links TRBV6-4 with TRBJ2-6, with 7 bases aligning to TRBD2. The CDR3 sequence is 15 residues long. The trim removed 6 bases at V and 2 bases at J, leaving 4 bases unmatched. CDR1 MRHNA and CDR2 SNTAGT come from the germline V gene. The CDR3 bases are TGTGCCAGCAGCCCAACTAGCGCTGGGGCCAACGTCCTGACTTTC. It yields the protein CASSPTSAGANVLTF.

The chain uses TRBV28 and TRBJ1-5; 10 nucleotides agree with TRBD1. The length of the CDR3 is 16 residues. CDR1 and CDR2 (germline): MDHEN, SYDVKM. Trimming at V came to 3 bases and at J to 4 bases, leaving 6 bases not matched to a gene. CDR3 DNA: TGTGCCAGCAGTTTTATGTCGGGACAGGGGAATCAGCCCCAGCATTTT. This gives the protein CASSFMSGQGNQPQHF.